This paragraph reports one TCR beta chain. Its antigen is as yet unknown. Trimming removed 0 bases at V and 7 bases at J, with 19 bases between. This CDR3 has 16 amino acids. From germline, CDR1 is LGHNA and CDR2 YSLEER. This table comes from immunoSEQ multiplex PCR, and its TCRdb copy is limited to in-frame clones, with some not included. The sample lists some 150,000 clones; approximately 89% were seen once. The source of the sample is a study of T cell responses to AZD1222 COVID-19 vaccine. Whole-study findings and limits: It was only a handful of AZD1222 recipients who were seropositive at baseline. Among the donors, most were white British and more were female, and clonal diversity was possibly underestimated.

This specimen consisted of peripheral blood, obtained 28 days after the second AZD1222 dose. V gene TRBV4-3 combines with J gene TRBJ2-7; the D gene is possibly TRBD1 (6 bases). This clonotype originated in an adult who received the AZD1222 COVID-19 vaccine. CDR3 bases: TGCGCCAGCAGCCAAGATTGGGCAGAAGGGGGAAAGGAGCAGTACTTC. As protein: CASSQDWAEGGKEQYF.